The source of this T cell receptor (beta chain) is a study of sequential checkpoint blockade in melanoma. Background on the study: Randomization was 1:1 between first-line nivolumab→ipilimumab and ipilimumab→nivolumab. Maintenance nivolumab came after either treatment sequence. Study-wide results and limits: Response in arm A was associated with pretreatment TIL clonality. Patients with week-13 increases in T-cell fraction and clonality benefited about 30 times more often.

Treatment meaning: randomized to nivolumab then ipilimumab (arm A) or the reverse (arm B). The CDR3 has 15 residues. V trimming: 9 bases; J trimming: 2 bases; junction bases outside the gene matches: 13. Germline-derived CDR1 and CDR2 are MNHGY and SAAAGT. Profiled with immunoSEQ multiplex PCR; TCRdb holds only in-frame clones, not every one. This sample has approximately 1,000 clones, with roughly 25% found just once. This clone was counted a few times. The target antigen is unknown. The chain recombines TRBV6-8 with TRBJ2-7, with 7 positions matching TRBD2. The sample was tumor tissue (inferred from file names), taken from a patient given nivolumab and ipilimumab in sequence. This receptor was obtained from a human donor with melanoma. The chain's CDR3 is CASLGASGIPYEQYF. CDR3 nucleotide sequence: TGTGCCAGTTTAGGTGCTAGCGGTATTCCCTACGAGCAGTACTTC.